The 30 T cell receptor beta chains reported below all come from one sample, sequenced in a study of blood T cell repertoires in COVID-19. Assay used: immunoSEQ multiplex PCR; TCRdb lists only in-frame clones, some missing. The table shows 250,000 to 350,000 clones, with about 90% occurring only once. Sequenced: peripheral blood. The origin of the receptors is a woman in her 50s with COVID-19, enrolled during active disease.

The V call is TRBV10-3, the J call TRBJ2-7, with 7 bases that match TRBD1. Germline lookup yields CDR1 ENHRY and CDR2 SYGVKD. Germline trimming cut 3 bases from V and 3 bases from J; bases unmatched to any gene: 5. The CDR3 sequence is 14 residues long. CDR3 nucleotide sequence: TGTGCCATCAGTGATTCCAGGGGGAACTACGAGCAGTACTTC. Translating it yields CAISDSRGNYEQYF.

In its sample, this clone was seen once. V and J are TRBV6-5 and TRBJ2-7, with 7 bases that match TRBD2. The CDR3 loop spans 13 amino acids. The ends lost 10 bases at V and 4 bases at J; junction bases unmatched: 10. CDR1 is MNHEY, CDR2 SVGAGI, per germline. CDR3 in amino acids: CATSAGREYEQYF. The CDR3 bases are TGTGCCACTTCAGCGGGGCGCGAGTACGAGCAGTACTTC.

The rearrangement joins TRBV4-2 to TRBJ2-1, with 7 bases fitting TRBD2. Germline CDR1 is LGHNA and CDR2 is YNFKEQ. V was pared by 0 bases and J by 8 bases, with 13 bases of the junction left unmatched. The CDR3 has 17 residues. The CDR3 region has the DNA TGTGCCAGCAGCCAAGATCTTTGGGCGGGAGATAGGGATGAGCAGTTCTTC. Its translation: CASSQDLWAGDRDEQFF.

This rearrangement joins TRBV5-1 to TRBJ2-7, with a possible D match to TRBD1 (6 bases). Trimming took 1 base from V and 6 from J, leaving 14 bases between them. CDR1 SGHRS and CDR2 YFSETQ come from the germline V gene. The CDR3 consists of 14 residues. DNA for the CDR3: TGCGCCAGCAGCTTGCGGCAGGGGCACGGCGAGCAGTACTTC. It encodes CASSLRQGHGEQYF.

The chain recombines TRBV27 with TRBJ2-3; tentative D call: TRBD1 (5 bases). Germline-derived CDR1 and CDR2 are MNHEY and SMNVEV (reference sequence). The CDR3 consists of 21 residues. V lost 5 bases to trimming and J lost 0 bases, with 30 bases between them. CDR3: CASSLRTYARLYYTSTDTQYF. In nucleotides, the CDR3 is TGTGCCAGCAGTCTCCGGACATATGCCCGTCTCTACTATACTAGCACAGATACGCAGTATTTT.

This chain uses TRBV7-8 with TRBJ2-5; possibly TRBD1 for D (5 bases). Germline V lookup: CDR1 SGHVS, CDR2 FQNEAQ. This CDR3 spans 12 amino acids. V was clipped by 5 bases and J by 7 bases, with 11 bases between them. The CDR3 nucleotides read TGTGCCAGCAGCCCGCCCACAGGGACCCAGTACTTC. Amino acid sequence: CASSPPTGTQYF.

The J gene is TRBJ1-1, the V gene TRBV3-1 (or the pseudogene TRBV3-2); D not certain. The V gene lost 4 bases and the J gene lost 1 base, with 4 bases spanning the gap. The germline V gene encodes CDR1 LGHDT and CDR2 YNNKEL (reference sequence). The CDR3 consists of 12 residues. CDR3 region: CASSRKNTEAFF. In nucleotides, the CDR3 is TGTGCCAGCAGCCGTAAGAACACTGAAGCTTTCTTT.

V and J are TRBV2 and TRBJ2-1; TRBD2 matches 10 bases. From germline, CDR1 is SNHLY and CDR2 FYNNEI. The V segment lost 6 bases and the J segment 3 bases; nucleotides outside the gene matches: 2. The CDR3 totals 14 residues. CDR3 loop: CASRLAGVYNEQFF. The CDR3 region has the DNA TGTGCCAGCAGGCTAGCGGGAGTCTACAATGAGCAGTTCTTC.

The chain employs TRBV11-3 and TRBJ2-7; 8 bases match TRBD2. J was trimmed by 4 bases and V by 1 base; bases with no gene match: 3. Germline lookup yields CDR1 SGHNT and CDR2 YENEEA. CDR3 size: 14 residues. DNA of the CDR3: TGTGCCAGCAGCTTAGCGGGAGGGCAATACGAGCAGTACTTC. It encodes CASSLAGGQYEQYF.

The gene calls are TRBV21-1 and TRBJ1-4; the listed D gene, TRBD1, was not tested against the DNA. TRBV21-1 is a listed pseudogene. CDR3 length equals 16 residues. The CDR3 nucleotides are TGTGCCAGCAGCAAAGCGCGGACAGGGCCGGGTGAAAAACTGTTTTTT. It codes for CASSKARTGPGEKLFF.

V usage is TRBV19 and J usage is TRBJ2-7; D gene ambiguous. The germline V and J ends were trimmed by 2 bases and 6 bases, with 14 bases remaining between them. Per germline, CDR1 LNHDA and CDR2 SQIVND (reference sequence). This CDR3 region has 14 residues. CDR3 sequence reads: CASSISLTLGEQYF. Here the CDR3 DNA reads TGTGCCAGTAGTATATCGTTGACTCTCGGCGAGCAGTACTTC.

In DNA form, the CDR3 reads TGCGCCAGCAGCCAAGAGTTAGGGGATTGGGAAGCTTTCTTT. It encodes CASSQELGDWEAFF. The rearrangement joins TRBV4-3 to TRBJ1-1; D is perhaps TRBD1 (5 bases). Germline assignment: CDR1 LGHNA and CDR2 YSLEER. CDR3 length equals 14 residues. The V gene lost 0 bases and the J gene lost 8 bases, with 13 bases spanning the gap.

This chain links TRBV5-4 with TRBJ2-1, with 16 bases identical to TRBD2. V was clipped by 5 bases and J by 0 bases; unmatched bases: 5. The length of the CDR3 is 18 residues. Germline V gene sequence: CDR1 SGHNT, CDR2 YYREEE (reference sequence). The CDR3 DNA reads TGTGCCAGCAGGACCGGGACTAGCGGGAGGGGCTCCTACAATGAGCAGTTCTTC. This codes for CASRTGTSGRGSYNEQFF.

The gene calls are TRBV28 and TRBJ1-4; 9 bases are shared with TRBD1. Germline CDR1 MDHEN, CDR2 SYDVKM. CDR3 length equals 15 residues. Unmatched junction bases numbered 6, after V lost 5 bases and J lost 5 bases. CDR3 protein: CASSIRTGANEKLFF. CDR3 nucleotide sequence: TGTGCCAGCAGTATAAGGACAGGGGCAAATGAAAAACTGTTTTTT.

This chain connects TRBV3-1 (or the pseudogene TRBV3-2) to TRBJ1-5; D gene ambiguous. V lost 4 bases to trimming and J lost 3 bases, with 10 bases between them. From germline, CDR1 is LGHDT and CDR2 YNNKEL (reference sequence). The CDR3 is made up of 14 amino acids. The CDR3 region has the DNA TGTGCCAGCAGCCGGAGCCAGTCCAATCAGCCCCAGCATTTT. Amino acid sequence: CASSRSQSNQPQHF.

The genes are TRBV5-1 and TRBJ1-2; no firm D call. Germline CDR1 and CDR2: SGHRS and YFSETQ. The germline V and J ends were trimmed by 6 bases and 8 bases, with 17 bases remaining between them. The CDR3 is 13 residues long. CDR3 in DNA: TGCGCCAGCACCTCGGAGGGCTATAGCGGCTACACCTTC. It yields the protein CASTSEGYSGYTF.

The J gene is TRBJ1-3, the V gene TRBV6-5; tentatively, D is TRBD1 (5 bases). The CDR3 loop spans 16 amino acids. Germline CDR1 is MNHEY and CDR2 is SVGAGI. Trimming took 0 bases from V and 4 from J, leaving 13 bases between them. DNA for the CDR3: TGTGCCAGCAGTTACTCGCGGACACCCTTGGGAAACACCATATATTTT. This sequence encodes CASSYSRTPLGNTIYF.

The chain couples TRBV6-5 to TRBJ2-4, with a possible D match to TRBD2 (7 bases). The V end was cut by 5 bases, the J end by 9 bases, with 17 bases between. Germline-derived CDR1 and CDR2 are MNHEY and SVGAGI. The CDR3 totals 14 residues. The DNA for the CDR3 is TGTGCCAGCAGTACCTTGGGGGGGGCGGGCATTCAGTACTTC. Protein product: CASSTLGGAGIQYF.

V is TRBV7-8 and J is TRBJ2-7, with TRBD1 identical over 9 bases. Trimming took 4 bases from V and 2 from J; bases not matched to a gene: 6. Germline V gives CDR1 SGHVS, CDR2 FQNEAQ. The CDR3 is 15 amino acids. CDR3 in DNA: TGTGCCAGCAGCTCGCGACAGGGGGGTCCCTACGAGCAGTACTTC. It is translated as CASSSRQGGPYEQYF.

The chain has TRBV3-1 (or the pseudogene TRBV3-2) and TRBJ1-2, with D possibly matching TRBD1 (5 bases). CDR3 length equals 14 residues. Germline CDR1 is LGHDT and CDR2 is YNNKEL (reference sequence). Trimming stripped 0 bases from V and 7 bases from J, with 12 bases between. The CDR3 here is CASSQDKTVLGYTF. The DNA of the CDR3 is TGTGCCAGCAGCCAAGATAAGACAGTACTTGGCTACACCTTC.

This clone has only a few counts. Other nucleotide sequences from this sample produce the same CDR3. The V gene is TRBV7-9, the J gene TRBJ2-5; D might be TRBD1 (6 bases). The CDR3 is 15 amino acids. The germline gives CDR1 SEHNR, CDR2 FQNEAQ (reference sequence). Between the trimmed V and J ends, which lost 0 bases and 2 bases, there was a span of 10 bases. CDR3 protein: CASSLALTGQETQYF. CDR3 DNA: TGTGCCAGCAGCTTAGCGTTGACAGGACAAGAGACCCAGTACTTC.

The V and J genes are TRBV5-1 and TRBJ2-7; 11 bases map to TRBD1. Trimming removed 3 bases from V and 6 bases from J; junction bases left unmatched: 17. The germline V gene has CDR1 SGHRS and CDR2 YFSETQ. The CDR3 covers 18 residues. CDR3 nucleotide sequence: TGCGCCAGCAGCTCGGACAGGGGGCTGAATTCCGGCCGGGGCGAGCAGTACTTC. Its translation: CASSSDRGLNSGRGEQYF.

The rearrangement uses TRBV5-1 and TRBJ2-1; 8 bases align to TRBD2. The CDR3 consists of 18 residues. Germline V CDR1 and CDR2: SGHRS, YFSETQ. V lost 0 bases to trimming and J lost 6 bases; unmatched junction nucleotides: 14. CDR3 in amino acids: CASSLGLAGEVRGNEQFF. In DNA, the CDR3 is TGCGCCAGCAGCTTGGGGCTAGCGGGTGAGGTCCGGGGCAATGAGCAGTTCTTC.

This chain uses TRBV11-2 with TRBJ1-1, with D perhaps matching TRBD1 (5 bases). CDR1 SGHAT and CDR2 FQNNGV come from the germline V gene. CDR3 length equals 13 residues. V lost 3 bases, J lost 7 bases, and 12 bases lay in between. The CDR3 region is CASSFTGRDEAFF. The CDR3 DNA follows: TGTGCCAGCAGCTTCACAGGTCGTGATGAAGCTTTCTTT.

V gene TRBV23-1 combines with J gene TRBJ2-4, with D perhaps TRBD1 (5 bases). TRBV23-1 is known as an ORF, though its function is uncertain. CDR3 size: 12 residues. Trimming took off 10 bases at V and 8 bases at J, with 15 bases between the two ends. The CDR3 reads CANRRVRDIQYF. The CDR3 DNA is TGCGCCAATCGCAGGGTTCGGGACATTCAGTACTTC.

This rearrangement joins TRBV6-5 to TRBJ1-3; D is perhaps TRBD1 (6 bases). Trimming cost V 6 bases and J 0 bases, with 9 bases left between them. CDR1 is MNHEY and CDR2 is SVGAGI in the germline V gene. This CDR3 is built from 14 residues. CDR3 coding DNA: TGTGCCAGCAGAAGACAGGCCTCTGGAAACACCATATATTTT. This codes for CASRRQASGNTIYF.

This clone is a singleton in its sample. The chain links TRBV7-3 to TRBJ2-2; 10 bases line up with TRBD2. The V segment lost 3 bases and the J segment 4 bases; nucleotides outside the gene matches: 5. The CDR3 has 16 residues. CDR1 and CDR2 (germline): SGHTA, FQGTGA. The chain's CDR3 is CASSLRAGGGTGELFF. CDR3 coding DNA: TGTGCCAGCAGCTTGCGAGCGGGAGGGGGCACCGGGGAGCTGTTTTTT. The complete variable domain, with remaining parts taken from reference TRBV7-3 and TRBJ2-2, reads GAGVSQTPSNKVTEKGKYVELRCDPISGHTALYWYRQSLGQGPEFLIYFQGTGAADDSGLPNDRFFAVRPEGSVSTLKIQRTERGDSAVYLCASSLRAGGGTGELFFGEGSRLTVL.

In this sample, this clone turned up a few times. The V gene is TRBV7-2, the J gene TRBJ2-2; possible D gene TRBD2, 6 bases. Trimming left V 7 bases short and J 6 bases short, with 21 bases between. CDR1 is SGHTA, CDR2 FQGNSA, per germline. This CDR3 contains 16 residues. As DNA, the CDR3 is TGTGCCAGCAACCCGTTCGTGCGGGATTCTGCCGGGGAGCTGTTTTTT. The encoded protein is CASNPFVRDSAGELFF.

This rearrangement joins TRBV30 to TRBJ1-1, with D maybe TRBD1 (5 bases). The CDR3 totals 15 residues. Germline CDR1 and CDR2: GTSNPN and SVGIG (reference sequence). V dropped 0 bases and J dropped 0 bases, with 11 bases sitting between them. In DNA form, the CDR3 reads TGTGCCTGGAGTGTTTTAGGGGCTGTGAACACTGAAGCTTTCTTT. As protein: CAWSVLGAVNTEAFF.

This clone appeared a few times. The chain uses TRBV5-1 and TRBJ1-1; D gene uncertain. The V and J ends lost 1 base and 0 bases respectively, with 10 bases between them. Looked up from germline, CDR1 is SGHRS and CDR2 is YFSETQ. This CDR3 spans 15 amino acids. The CDR3 here is CASSLIGRMNTEAFF. The DNA of the CDR3 is TGCGCCAGCAGCTTGATAGGGAGGATGAACACTGAAGCTTTCTTT.